Below, 27 T cell receptor beta chains from the same sample are listed, as sequenced in a study of chemoradiotherapy in HPV16-positive cancers. Only in-frame clones appear in the TCRdb table, and some are missing; sequencing was by immunoSEQ multiplex PCR. The repertoire holds approximately 12,000 clones, with roughly 64% as singletons. This specimen was taken from a patient who underwent chemoradiotherapy. These receptors all stem from a human donor with HPV-associated anogenital cancer.

This clone was seen more than once but under ten times. The J gene is TRBJ1-2, the V gene TRBV15; D unclear. V gave up 5 bases and J gave up 4 bases, with 11 bases separating them. The CDR3 consists of 13 residues. CDR1 is LNHNV, CDR2 YYDKDF, per germline (reference sequence). The CDR3 DNA is TGTGCCACCAGCTCCCGCCGGGGCTATGGCTACACCTTC. Protein sequence: CATSSRRGYGYTF.

V gene TRBV6-5 combines with J gene TRBJ2-2, with D possibly matching TRBD2 (7 bases). Germline V gives CDR1 MNHEY, CDR2 SVGAGI. This CDR3 has 14 residues. V lost 10 bases and J lost 7, with 19 bases in between. CDR3 sequence reads: CAISRGGPDGELFF. CDR3 nucleotides: TGTGCCATCTCAAGGGGGGGGCCGGACGGGGAGCTGTTTTTT.

CDR3 in amino acids: CASSDRQSFTEAFF. The CDR3 DNA is TGTGCCAGCAGTGACCGGCAGAGCTTCACTGAAGCTTTCTTT. The chain links TRBV2 to TRBJ1-1; D gene uncertain. V lost 3 bases, J lost 4 bases, and 12 bases lay in between. The CDR3 runs to 14 residues. CDR1 and CDR2 (germline): SNHLY, FYNNEI.

The chain has TRBV11-2 and TRBJ1-2; 10 bases agree with TRBD1. Looked up from germline, CDR1 is SGHAT and CDR2 is FQNNGV. The V segment lost 3 bases and the J segment 5 bases; nucleotides outside the gene matches: 6. CDR3 length equals 15 residues. The CDR3 DNA sequence: TGTGCCAGCAGCTTCTCGACAGGGGGCGTTTATGGCTACACCTTC. It encodes CASSFSTGGVYGYTF.

CDR3 protein: CASSLRTSTDTQYF. The CDR3 nucleotides read TGTGCCAGCAGCTTACGGACTAGCACAGATACGCAGTATTTT. The chain combines TRBV5-8 with TRBJ2-3, with D maybe TRBD2 (5 bases). The CDR3 extends over 14 amino acids. V lost 2 bases, J lost 0 bases, and 7 bases lay in between. Germline CDR1 and CDR2: SGHTS and YDEGEE.

This clone occurred a few times. V is TRBV5-1 and J is TRBJ1-6; 12 nucleotides line up with TRBD1. The trim removed 4 bases at V and 10 bases at J, leaving 6 bases unmatched. CDR1 SGHRS and CDR2 YFSETQ come from the germline V gene. There are 15 residues in the CDR3. DNA of the CDR3: TGCGCCAGCAGCACAGGGACAGGGGGCGCGTCACCCCTCCACTTT. This sequence encodes CASSTGTGGASPLHF.

This rearrangement joins TRBV19 to TRBJ2-7, with TRBD1 identical over 8 bases. The germline gives CDR1 LNHDA, CDR2 SQIVND (reference sequence). V gave up 6 bases and J gave up 6 bases; unmatched junction bases: 7. This CDR3 comprises 13 residues. The CDR3: CASRLTGVGEQYF. The CDR3 bases are TGTGCCAGTAGGCTGACAGGGGTGGGCGAGCAGTACTTC.

The chain employs TRBV15 and TRBJ1-2; D unclear. Germline-derived CDR1 and CDR2 are LNHNV and YYDKDF (reference sequence). This CDR3 comprises 15 residues. V was pared by 1 base and J by 4 bases, with 13 bases between. The CDR3 DNA is TGTGCCACCAGCAGAGTCAAAATGGAGGTCTATGGCTACACCTTC. Translated, it gives CATSRVKMEVYGYTF.

The chain couples TRBV19 to TRBJ1-3; 9 bases fit TRBD1. The germline gives CDR1 LNHDA, CDR2 SQIVND (reference sequence). V lost 6 bases, J lost 3 bases, and 9 bases stayed unmatched. The length of the CDR3 is 16 residues. The CDR3 sequence is CASSLSGQGSGNTIYF. Written as DNA, the CDR3 is TGTGCCAGTAGCCTCTCGGGACAGGGAAGTGGAAACACCATATATTTT.

V and J are TRBV28 and TRBJ2-5, with 10 bases matching TRBD2. Per the germline V gene, CDR1 is MDHEN and CDR2 is SYDVKM. The J segment lost 2 bases and the V segment lost 8 bases, leaving 8 bases of the junction unmatched. The CDR3 runs to 15 residues. The CDR3 DNA follows: TGTGCCAGCGTAAGCGGGGGGGATGGGCAAGAGACCCAGTACTTC. It translates to CASVSGGDGQETQYF.

The chain is built from TRBV9 and TRBJ2-7; tentative D call: TRBD1 (6 bases). Germline values: CDR1 SGDLS, CDR2 YYNGEE. V gave up 4 bases and J gave up 0 bases, with 17 bases separating them. CDR3 length: 16 residues. This CDR3 reads CASSPWGDRSSYEQYF. The CDR3 coding sequence is TGTGCCAGCAGCCCCTGGGGAGACAGGTCCTCCTACGAGCAGTACTTC.

This chain joins TRBV6-1 and TRBJ1-5, with 7 bases identical to TRBD1. Per germline, CDR1 MNHNS and CDR2 SASEGT. Germline trimming cut 10 bases from V and 0 bases from J; bases unmatched to any gene: 3. The CDR3 extends over 13 amino acids. The CDR3 is CATWTGSNQPQHF. The CDR3 coding sequence is TGTGCCACCTGGACAGGTAGCAATCAGCCCCAGCATTTT.

This chain uses TRBV9 with TRBJ2-7; the D is unclear. The CDR3 spans 13 residues. The germline V gene encodes CDR1 SGDLS and CDR2 YYNGEE. Trimming took off 0 bases at V and 3 bases at J, with 7 bases between the two ends. This CDR3 is CASSVAPYYEQYF. The CDR3 DNA sequence: TGTGCCAGCAGCGTAGCCCCATACTACGAGCAGTACTTC.

This clone has just a few counts. V usage is TRBV14 and J usage is TRBJ2-1; D not resolved. CDR1 is SGHDN, CDR2 FVKESK, per germline. CDR3 length: 12 amino acids. The V gene lost 0 bases and the J gene lost 15 bases, with 12 bases spanning the gap. This CDR3 reads CASSQDFAGWFF. The CDR3 coding sequence is TGTGCCAGCAGCCAAGATTTTGCCGGCTGGTTCTTC.

Only one count was recorded for this clone. The chain links TRBV30 to TRBJ1-3, with 7 bases matching TRBD1. In germline, CDR1 is GTSNPN, CDR2 SVGIG (reference sequence). After removal of 4 bases from V and 0 bases from J, the junction contained 6 bases not matched to a gene. The CDR3 is 15 residues long. The CDR3 region is CAWTTGSGSGNTIYF. In nucleotides, the CDR3 is TGTGCCTGGACGACAGGGTCAGGCTCTGGAAACACCATATATTTT. Full variable domain (remainder filled in from reference TRBV30 and TRBJ1-3): SQTIHQWPATLVQPVGSPLSLECTVEGTSNPNLYWYRQAAGRGLQLLFYSVGIGQISSEVPQNLSASRPQDRQFILSSKKLLLSDSGFYLCAWTTGSGSGNTIYFGEGSWLTVV.

V is TRBV7-3 and J is TRBJ2-2, with 7 bases matching TRBD1. V dropped 5 bases and J dropped 1; count of bases not matched to a gene: 4. This CDR3 contains 15 residues. Germline V CDR1 and CDR2: SGHTA, FQGTGA. CDR3: CASSPPGGNTGELFF. The CDR3, as DNA: TGTGCCAGCAGCCCACCAGGGGGGAACACCGGGGAGCTGTTTTTT.

The chain uses TRBV28 and TRBJ1-4; D unresolved. Germline lookup yields CDR1 MDHEN and CDR2 SYDVKM. The CDR3 is 13 amino acids. Trimming removed 6 bases from V and 8 bases from J, with 13 bases in between. CDR3 sequence: CASRIQKREKLFF. CDR3 DNA: TGTGCCAGCAGAATCCAAAAGCGCGAAAAACTGTTTTTT.

The rearrangement uses TRBV27 and TRBJ2-1; unclear D gene. The germline V gene encodes CDR1 MNHEY and CDR2 SMNVEV (reference sequence). The CDR3 is 12 residues long. V lost 2 bases and J lost 9, with 8 bases in between. This chain's CDR3 is CASSLKLGEQFF. CDR3 DNA: TGTGCCAGCAGTTTAAAGTTAGGTGAGCAGTTCTTC.

This clone is a singleton in its sample. The chain employs TRBV19 and TRBJ2-1; 8 bases line up with TRBD2. In germline, CDR1 is LNHDA, CDR2 SQIVND (reference sequence). The J segment lost 6 bases and the V segment lost 7 bases, leaving 8 bases of the junction unmatched. This CDR3 region has 14 residues. CDR3 nucleotides: TGTGCCAGTAAACGGGGACTAGACGTCAATGAGCAGTTCTTC. Translating it yields CASKRGLDVNEQFF.

V is TRBV4-2 and J is TRBJ1-4; a weak D match, TRBD1 (5 bases). The germline V gene encodes CDR1 LGHNA and CDR2 YNFKEQ. This CDR3 has 14 amino acids. Trimming left V 4 bases short and J 8 bases short, with 14 bases between. The CDR3 loop reads CASSLSGTSEKLFF. The CDR3 nucleotides are TGTGCCAGCAGCCTCTCCGGGACTTCGGAAAAACTGTTTTTT.

The J gene is TRBJ2-3, the V gene TRBV6-1; a possible D gene is TRBD1 (5 bases). CDR3 length equals 14 residues. From germline, CDR1 is MNHNS and CDR2 SASEGT. V was trimmed by 6 bases and J by 1 base, leaving 11 bases between them. CDR3 protein: CASRASTGTDTQYF. The CDR3 coding sequence is TGTGCCAGCAGGGCCTCGACAGGCACAGATACGCAGTATTTT.

The DNA of the CDR3 is TGCGCCAGCAGCTTTAGCGGGGGGGCGGTAGAGACCCAGTACTTC. It encodes CASSFSGGAVETQYF. This chain uses TRBV5-1 with TRBJ2-5; TRBD2 matches at 11 bases. CDR1 is SGHRS and CDR2 is YFSETQ in the germline V gene. The CDR3 is made up of 15 amino acids. V trimming: 2 bases; J trimming: 4 bases; junction bases outside the gene matches: 4.

The J gene is TRBJ1-4, the V gene TRBV28; D remains ambiguous. The CDR3 totals 12 residues. Germline CDR1 reads MDHEN; CDR2 reads SYDVKM. Trimming took off 7 bases at V and 7 bases at J, with 10 bases between the two ends. The CDR3 region is CASTPVGEKLFF. The DNA of the CDR3 is TGTGCCAGCACTCCCGTCGGTGAAAAACTGTTTTTT.

The J gene is TRBJ1-3, the V gene TRBV6-5, with D maybe TRBD1 (5 bases). The germline V gene has CDR1 MNHEY and CDR2 SVGAGI. V lost 10 bases and J lost 4, with 17 bases in between. There are 14 residues in the CDR3. This CDR3 is CATDTSPGGNTIYF. Here the CDR3 DNA reads TGTGCCACCGACACATCCCCAGGGGGAAACACCATATATTTT.

The chain joins TRBV7-9 to TRBJ1-5; D unresolved. Germline CDR1 is SEHNR and CDR2 is FQNEAQ (reference sequence). V was cut by 1 base and J by 6 bases, with 7 bases left in between. The CDR3 covers 13 residues. The DNA for the CDR3 is TGTGCCAGCAGCTTAGGGGGAAGTCAGCCCCAGCATTTT. Translating gives CASSLGGSQPQHF.

The chain has TRBV6-5 and TRBJ1-6; D is uncertain. There are 13 residues in the CDR3. Germline V gene lookup returns CDR1 MNHEY and CDR2 SVGAGI. V lost 2 bases to trimming and J lost 10 bases, with 9 bases between them. CDR3 sequence reads: CASSYGIKSPLHF. In DNA form, the CDR3 reads TGTGCCAGCAGTTACGGAATAAAATCACCCCTCCACTTT.

The chain employs TRBV7-9 and TRBJ1-2; the D gene is possibly TRBD1 (5 bases). Between the trimmed V and J ends, which lost 5 bases and 7 bases, there was a span of 11 bases. The CDR3 has 12 amino acids. The germline V gene encodes CDR1 SEHNR and CDR2 FQNEAQ (reference sequence). The CDR3: CASSRGSIGYTF. The CDR3 region has the DNA TGTGCCAGCAGCCGGGGGTCTATTGGCTACACCTTC.